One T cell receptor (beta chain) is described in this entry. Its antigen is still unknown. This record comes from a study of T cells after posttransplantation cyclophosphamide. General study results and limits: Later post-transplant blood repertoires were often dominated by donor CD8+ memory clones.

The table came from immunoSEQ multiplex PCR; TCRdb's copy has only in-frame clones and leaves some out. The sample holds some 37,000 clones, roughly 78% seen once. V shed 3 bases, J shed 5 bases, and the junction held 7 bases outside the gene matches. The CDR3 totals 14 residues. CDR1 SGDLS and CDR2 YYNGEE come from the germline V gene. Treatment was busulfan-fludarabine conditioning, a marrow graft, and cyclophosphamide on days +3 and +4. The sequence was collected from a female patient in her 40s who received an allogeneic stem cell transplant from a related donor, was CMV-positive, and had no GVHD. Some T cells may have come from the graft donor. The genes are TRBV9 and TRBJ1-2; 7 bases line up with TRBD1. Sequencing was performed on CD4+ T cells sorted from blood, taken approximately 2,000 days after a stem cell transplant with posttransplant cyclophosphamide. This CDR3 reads CASSAQTGLYGYTF. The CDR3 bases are TGTGCCAGCAGCGCACAGACAGGGCTATATGGCTACACCTTC.